This is a list of T cell receptor beta chains from one sample in a study of blood T cell repertoires in COVID-19. The protocol was immunoSEQ multiplex PCR, while the TCRdb copy is restricted to in-frame clones and leaves out a portion. The sample has roughly 140,000 clones; almost 85% are singletons. Input material: peripheral blood. These receptor sequences come from a man aged 45 to 65 with acute or convalescent COVID-19. Each CDR3 is given with its conserved first and last residue. The D gene is left open where the match is weak. Expanded clones are given a class, and other clones once, few, many or no size at all.

NA	NA	TRBV7-3	TRBJ1-1	CASSLLTEAFF	TGTGCCAGCAGCTTATTGACAGAAGCTTTCTTT
NA	NA	TRBV19	TRBJ2-3	CASNVGGTDTQYF	TGTGCCAGTAATGTTGGGGGGACAGATACGCAGTATTTT
NA	NA	TRBV2	TRBJ2-7	CASSEAREGPVSYEQYF	TGTGCCAGCAGTGAAGCGCGGGAAGGCCCCGTCTCCTACGAGCAGTACTTC
NA	NA	TRBV24-1	TRBJ2-3	CATRDSLGKTDTQYF	TGTGCCACCCGAGACAGCCTGGGTAAGACAGATACGCAGTATTTT
NA	NA	TRBV3-1/TRBV3-2	TRBJ1-1	CASSQSDRYTEAFF	TGTGCCAGCAGCCAGTCCGACAGATACACTGAAGCTTTCTTT
NA	TRBD2	TRBV24-1	TRBJ2-2	CATSDLQLNLAAINTGELFF	TGTGCCACCAGTGATTTGCAATTAAATCTAGCGGCAATAAACACCGGGGAGCTGTTTTTT
once	NA	TRBV6-5	TRBJ1-4	CASSYYGRTNEKLFF	TGTGCCAGCAGTTACTACGGCAGGACTAATGAAAAACTGTTTTTT
NA	TRBD1	TRBV19	TRBJ2-4	CASSGQVRENIQYF	TGTGCCAGTAGTGGACAGGTTCGGGAAAACATTCAGTACTTC
NA	TRBD1	TRBV11-3	TRBJ2-5	CASNPGGETQYF	TGTGCCAGCAACCCAGGGGGAGAGACCCAGTACTTC
NA	NA	TRBV9	TRBJ1-6	CASSAAGSRDSPLHF	TGTGCCAGCAGTGCTGCAGGGTCTAGGGATTCACCCCTCCACTTT
NA	NA	TRBV6-5	TRBJ2-1	CASTAGGAYEQFF	TGTGCCAGCACCGCCGGGGGAGCCTATGAGCAGTTCTTC
once	TRBD1	TRBV6-6	TRBJ1-2	CASRGTGEISNYTF	TGTGCCAGCCGGGGGACAGGGGAAATTTCTAACTACACCTTC
NA	TRBD2	TRBV11-1	TRBJ2-1	CASSPSPGLAYNEQFF	TGTGCCAGCAGCCCTTCACCGGGACTAGCCTACAATGAGCAGTTCTTC
few	NA	TRBV19	TRBJ2-7	CASSPGPRGEQYF	TGTGCCAGTAGTCCTGGGCCTCGGGGGGAGCAGTACTTC
NA	NA	TRBV11-2	TRBJ2-7	CASSLGQGSFYEQYF	TGTGCCAGCAGCTTAGGGCAGGGTTCGTTCTACGAGCAGTACTTC
NA	TRBD1	TRBV6-5	TRBJ2-5	CASSWGTGEETQYF	TGTGCCAGCAGTTGGGGGACAGGGGAAGAGACCCAGTACTTC
NA	NA	TRBV6-5	TRBJ1-1	CASSTQGYTEAFF	TGTGCCAGCAGCACGCAGGGATACACTGAAGCTTTCTTT
once	TRBD1	TRBV5-5	TRBJ1-4	CASSLARGIEKLFF	TGTGCCAGCAGCTTGGCCAGGGGGATCGAAAAACTGTTTTTT
NA	TRBD1	TRBV30	TRBJ1-4	CAWDRDVGEKLFF	TGTGCCTGGGACAGGGACGTTGGAGAAAAACTGTTTTTT
NA	NA	TRBV9	TRBJ1-6	CASSVGQGYSPLHF	TGTGCCAGCAGCGTAGGGCAGGGGTATTCACCCCTCCACTTT
NA	NA	TRBV9	TRBJ2-7	CASSVSEAPNFYEQYF	TGTGCCAGCAGCGTAAGCGAGGCCCCTAATTTCTACGAGCAGTACTTC
once	NA	TRBV2	TRBJ2-5	CASRAETQYF	TGTGCCAGCAGAGCAGAGACCCAGTACTTC
NA	TRBD1	TRBV13	TRBJ2-7	CASSARTGDFYEQYF	TGTGCCAGCAGCGCCCGGACAGGGGACTTCTACGAGCAGTACTTC
NA	NA	TRBV9	TRBJ2-6	CASSSRGSSGANVLTF	TGTGCCAGCAGCTCACGGGGGTCCTCCGGGGCCAACGTCCTGACTTTC
once	TRBD1	TRBV11-2	TRBJ1-1	CASSFPGQGAHEAFF	TGTGCCAGCAGCTTTCCGGGACAGGGGGCACACGAAGCTTTCTTT
NA	NA	TRBV5-1	TRBJ2-1	CASRRGGRSSYNEQFF	TGCGCCAGCAGAAGGGGGGGCAGGAGCTCCTACAATGAGCAGTTCTTC
few	NA	TRBV7-9	TRBJ2-7	CASSQIRDMGTYEQYF	TGTGCCAGCAGTCAGATCCGGGACATGGGAACCTACGAGCAGTACTTC
NA	TRBD1	TRBV14	TRBJ1-2	CASSQMTGTVNYGYTF	TGTGCCAGCAGCCAAATGACCGGGACAGTCAACTATGGCTACACCTTC
NA	NA	TRBV13	TRBJ1-2	CASSLVTSVSGYTF	TGTGCCAGCAGCTTAGTTACCTCGGTTTCTGGCTACACCTTC
NA	NA	TRBV27	TRBJ2-7	CASSLRARGYEQYF	TGTGCCAGCAGTTTAAGAGCCAGGGGCTACGAGCAGTACTTC
NA	TRBD1	TRBV27	TRBJ2-1	CASRGGQGLSYNEQFF	TGTGCCAGCAGGGGAGGACAGGGACTCTCCTACAATGAGCAGTTCTTC
NA	TRBD1	TRBV11-2	TRBJ1-1	CASSPGQMNTEAFF	TGTGCCAGCAGCCCGGGACAGATGAACACTGAAGCTTTCTTT
NA	TRBD2	TRBV7-2	TRBJ2-1	CASSLAGGTFWEQFF	TGTGCCAGCAGCCTAGCGGGGGGGACGTTCTGGGAGCAGTTCTTC
once	NA	TRBV27	TRBJ2-7	CASSTTDNRYPYEQYF	TGTGCCAGCAGTACGACGGACAACCGTTATCCCTACGAGCAGTACTTC
NA	NA	TRBV6-5	TRBJ1-6	CASRTERGNSPLHF	TGTGCCAGCAGAACTGAAAGGGGCAATTCACCCCTCCACTTT
NA	TRBD1	TRBV2	TRBJ1-3	CASSLRGQGNTIYF	TGTGCCAGCAGTCTCAGGGGACAGGGAAACACCATATATTTT
few	TRBD1	TRBV28	TRBJ1-1	CASSSLTGPLGAFF	TGTGCCAGCAGTTCCCTGACAGGGCCGCTGGGAGCTTTCTTT
NA	TRBD2	TRBV5-4	TRBJ2-5	CASSHQGASGRQTQYF	TGTGCCAGCAGCCATCAGGGGGCTAGCGGGAGGCAGACCCAGTACTTC
NA	TRBD2	TRBV10-3	TRBJ2-7	CAISEPGGRAYEQYF	TGTGCCATCAGTGAGCCCGGCGGGAGGGCCTACGAGCAGTACTTC
NA	TRBD1	TRBV3-1/TRBV3-2	TRBJ1-3	CASWDRPGNTIYF	TGTGCCAGCTGGGACAGACCAGGAAACACCATATATTTT
NA	TRBD2	TRBV27	TRBJ2-5	CASSWRSSGVETQYF	TGTGCCAGCAGTTGGCGGTCTAGCGGAGTAGAGACCCAGTACTTC
few	NA	TRBV12-3/TRBV12-4	TRBJ1-1	CASSSGPGEAFF	TGTGCCAGCAGCTCCGGTCCAGGGGAAGCTTTCTTT
NA	NA	TRBV29-1	TRBJ1-2	CSVERSADGYTF	TGCAGCGTTGAAAGGTCCGCGGATGGCTACACCTTC
NA	TRBD1	TRBV19	TRBJ1-1	CARHQGETEAFF	TGTGCCAGGCATCAGGGGGAGACTGAAGCTTTCTTT
NA	TRBD1	TRBV6-5	TRBJ1-5	CASNAGGGFQPQHF	TGTGCCAGCAACGCTGGAGGGGGCTTTCAGCCCCAGCATTTT